This TCR beta chain is drawn from a study of regulatory T cells in long-lasting Graves disease. Study-wide results and limits: Patients with persistent Graves' had lower TCR diversity than newly diagnosed patients. Persistent cases favored TRBV28, TRBJ1-2 and TRBJ2-5. With a small sample size, accuracy may have been reduced.

To make TCR beta libraries, researchers used iRepertoire HTBI primers and Arm-PCR of CDR3 regions. Using its own MiXCR run on the multiplex PCR reads, TCRdb lists one record per CDR3 protein. The sample lists hundreds of thousands of distinct CDR3 sequences; under 20% were seen once. Time point of the sample: newly diagnosed GD, antithyroid drugs for less than 3 months. After RNA was extracted from PBMCs, the TCR library was made from it. CDR1 MNHEY and CDR2 SVGAGI come from the germline V gene. The CDR3 is 15 amino acids. V shed 2 bases and J 4 bases; nucleotides not matched to a gene: 6. Notes on this clonotype: What it recognizes is unknown.

Another study also made use of these data, one on T cells in Graves' hyperthyroidism and ophthalmopathy. That report notes: Blood shared most expanded thyroid clonotypes above 0.001.

The material was peripheral blood mononuclear cells (PBMCs), obtained at new diagnosis, from a patient treated with antithyroid drugs. The TCR was taken from a woman aged 25 to 39 with Graves disease. The chain has TRBV6-5 and TRBJ1-1, with 8 bases lining up with TRBD1. The CDR3 DNA is TGTGCCAGCAGTTACCAGAGCAGGGGGCTCACTGAAGCTTTCTTT. Translating gives CASSYQSRGLTEAFF.